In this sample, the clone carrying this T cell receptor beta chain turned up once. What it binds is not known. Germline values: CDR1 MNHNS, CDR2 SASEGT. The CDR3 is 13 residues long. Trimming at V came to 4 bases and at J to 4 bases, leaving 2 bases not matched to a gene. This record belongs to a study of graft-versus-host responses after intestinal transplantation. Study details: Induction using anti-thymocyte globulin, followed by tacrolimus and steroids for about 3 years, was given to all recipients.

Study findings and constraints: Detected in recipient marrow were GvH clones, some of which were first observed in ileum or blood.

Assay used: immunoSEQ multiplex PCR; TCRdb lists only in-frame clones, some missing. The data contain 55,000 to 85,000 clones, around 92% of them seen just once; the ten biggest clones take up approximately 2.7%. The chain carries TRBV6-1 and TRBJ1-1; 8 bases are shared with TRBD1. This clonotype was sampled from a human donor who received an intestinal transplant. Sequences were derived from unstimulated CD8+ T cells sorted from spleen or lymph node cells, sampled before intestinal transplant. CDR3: CASSATGGTEAFF. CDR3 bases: TGTGCCAGCAGTGCCACAGGGGGCACTGAAGCTTTCTTT.